This T cell receptor beta chain was sequenced during a study of T cell repertoires in cytomegalovirus infection (dated 2019 in TCRdb). Regarding the study in general: Alongside well-studied HLA-B-restricted epitopes, the peptide stimulations were aimed at recently identified HLA-C-restricted CMV epitopes, whose presentation resists viral immunomodulation. Donor HLA type was relevant to the analysis, because carriage of CMV infection together with the matching HLA type was indicated by public TCR beta signatures.

The paper's findings and limits, for the study overall: In both this cohort and an independent roughly 360-donor cohort, the cumulative frequency of public TCR beta family members distinguished carriers of CMV infection plus the relevant HLA type. The ex vivo response was dominated by HLA-C-restricted CMV-specific TCR beta clonotypes, and the single most frequent clonotype in two of eight donors was supplied by these HLA-C-restricted clonotypes.

Worth noting for this clonotype: The specificity of this receptor is unknown. It has no much larger one-base neighbor in the sample; base qualities were not kept.

The intended sense of this specimen's treatment or condition label: in vitro stimulation with specific CMV peptide epitopes to enrich CMV-specific T cells. The sequencing machine was an Illumina HiSeq 1500. Using fastp trimming at Q25 and MiXCR clonotype assembly, TCRdb reanalyzed the public sequencing data and kept in-frame beta chains. When rows share a CDR3 protein, they turn into one entry using the most common DNA and genes. The sample table lists about 890,000 distinct CDR3 sequences, roughly 31% of them with a count of one. The top ten hold over 10% of the sample. The CDR3 measures 13 amino acids from cysteine to phenylalanine. The sequence is cut down to CDR3 DNA, 39 bases in frame from base 1. The CDR1 and CDR2 encoded by the germline V gene are SQVTM and ANQGSEA. Relative to germline, V is 7 bases shorter and J is 0 bases shorter, with 12 bases between their ends.

The chain uses TRBV29-1 and TRBJ1-1, with no confidently assigned D gene. The sequencing used cultured CD8+ T cells from PBMCs, collected from culture after CMV antigen stimulation. The sequence derives from a human donor in good health (CMV status not recorded). Some clones in this sample may be carry-over from other donors' samples. The encoded CDR3 is CSATGIMNTEAFF. The DNA is TGCAGCGCCACGGGAATTATGAACACTGAAGCTTTCTTT.